The clone carrying this T cell receptor (beta chain) showed up just once. This entry belongs to a study of blood T cells in healthy people across ages. V dropped 4 bases and J dropped 4 bases, with 10 bases sitting between them. The germline CDR1 and CDR2 sequences are MNHEY and SMNVEV (reference sequence). The CDR3 is 13 amino acids. Alongside a J-beta primer mix, a sample-barcoded 5' primer served in a second PCR lasting about 7 to 11 cycles. One entry per CDR3 protein results from TCRdb running MiXCR on the 5' RACE reads. The repertoire has about 570,000 distinct CDR3 sequences, around 27% of them found once; the top ten carry 3% to 4%. The same data also contributed to another study, on T cells of mothers and their children.

The chain employs TRBV27 and TRBJ1-1; a possible D gene is TRBD1 (6 bases). Sequenced: blood. The sequence came from a boy aged 2-15 years in good health. This CDR3 reads CASSSQGPTEAFF. The CDR3 bases are TGTGCCAGCAGTTCACAGGGTCCCACTGAAGCTTTCTTT.